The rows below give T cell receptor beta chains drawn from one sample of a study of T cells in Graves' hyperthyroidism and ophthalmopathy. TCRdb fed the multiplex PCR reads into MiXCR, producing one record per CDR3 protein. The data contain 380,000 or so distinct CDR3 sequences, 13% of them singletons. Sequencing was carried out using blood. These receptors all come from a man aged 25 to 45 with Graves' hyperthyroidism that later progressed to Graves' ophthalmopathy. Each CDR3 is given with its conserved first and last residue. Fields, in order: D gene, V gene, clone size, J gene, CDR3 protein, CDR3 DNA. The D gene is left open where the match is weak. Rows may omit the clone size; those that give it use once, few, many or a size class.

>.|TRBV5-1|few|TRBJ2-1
CASSSGIRNEQFF
TGCGCCAGCAGCTCTGGTATTCGCAATGAGCAGTTCTTC
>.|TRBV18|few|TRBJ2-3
CASSPRQTTDTQYF
TGTGCCAGCTCACCCCGACAGACCACAGATACGCAGTATTTT
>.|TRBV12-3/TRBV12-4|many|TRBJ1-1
CASSLLYRENTEAFF
TGTGCCAGCAGTTTATTGTACAGGGAGAACACTGAAGCTTTCTTT
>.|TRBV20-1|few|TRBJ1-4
CSARDPKGANEKLFF
TGCAGTGCTAGAGATCCAAAGGGGGCTAATGAAAAACTGTTTTTT
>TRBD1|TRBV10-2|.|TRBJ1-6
CARRRQGESDNSPLHF
TGCGCCAGAAGAAGACAGGGAGAGTCTGATAATTCACCCCTCCACTTT
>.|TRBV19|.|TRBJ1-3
CASRPAGGPSGNTIYF
TGTGCCAGTAGGCCCGCCGGAGGCCCCTCTGGAAACACCATATATTTT
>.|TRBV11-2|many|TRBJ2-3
CASAAIADTQYF
TGTGCCAGTGCAGCGATTGCAGATACGCAGTATTTT
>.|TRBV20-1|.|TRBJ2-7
CSVAPGTYEQYF
TGCAGTGTTGCCCCGGGGACCTACGAGCAGTACTTC
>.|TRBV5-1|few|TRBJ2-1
CASSPRTGSSYNEQFF
TGCGCCAGCAGCCCCCGGACGGGTAGCTCCTACAATGAGCAGTTCTTC
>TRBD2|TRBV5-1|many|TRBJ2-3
CASSSGTSGNTDTQYF
TGCGCCAGCAGCTCCGGGACTAGCGGGAACACAGATACGCAGTATTTT